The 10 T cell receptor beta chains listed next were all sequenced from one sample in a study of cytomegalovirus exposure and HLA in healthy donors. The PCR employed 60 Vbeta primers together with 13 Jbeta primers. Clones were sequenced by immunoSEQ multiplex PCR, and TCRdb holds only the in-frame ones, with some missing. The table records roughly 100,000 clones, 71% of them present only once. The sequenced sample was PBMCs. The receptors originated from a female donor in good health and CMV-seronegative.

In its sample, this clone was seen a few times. This CDR3 is CAWSVLAGGPYEQYF. The CDR3, as DNA: TGTGCCTGGAGTGTCCTAGCGGGAGGCCCCTACGAGCAGTACTTC. The chain is built from TRBV30 and TRBJ2-7, with 11 bases that match TRBD2. Trimming took 0 bases from V and 2 from J; bases not matched to a gene: 3. The germline gives CDR1 GTSNPN, CDR2 SVGIG (reference sequence). This CDR3 has 15 residues. Combining the CDR3 with reference TRBV30 and TRBJ2-7 gives the whole variable domain SQTIHQWPATLVQPVGSPLSLECTVEGTSNPNLYWYRQAAGRGLQLLFYSVGIGQISSEVPQNLSASRPQDRQFILSSKKLLLSDSGFYLCAWSVLAGGPYEQYFGPGTRLTVT.

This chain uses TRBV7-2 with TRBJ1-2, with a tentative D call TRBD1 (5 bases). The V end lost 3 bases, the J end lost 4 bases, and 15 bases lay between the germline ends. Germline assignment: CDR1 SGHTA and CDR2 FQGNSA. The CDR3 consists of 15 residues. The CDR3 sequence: CASSLGQGLGYGYTF. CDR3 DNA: TGTGCCAGCAGCTTGGGTCAGGGTTTGGGCTATGGCTACACCTTC. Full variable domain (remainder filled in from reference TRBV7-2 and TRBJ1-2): GAGVSQSPSNKVTEKGKDVELRCDPISGHTALYWYRQSLGQGLEFLIYFQGNSAPDKSGLPSDRFSAERTGGSVSTLTIQRTQQEDSAVYLCASSLGQGLGYGYTFGSGTRLTVV.

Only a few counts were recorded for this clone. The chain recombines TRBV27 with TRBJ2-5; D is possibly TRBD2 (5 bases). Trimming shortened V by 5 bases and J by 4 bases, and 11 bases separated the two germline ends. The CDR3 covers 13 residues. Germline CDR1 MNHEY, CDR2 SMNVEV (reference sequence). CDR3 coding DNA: TGTGCCAGCAGTCACAGTGGAGGAGAGACCCAGTACTTC. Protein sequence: CASSHSGGETQYF.

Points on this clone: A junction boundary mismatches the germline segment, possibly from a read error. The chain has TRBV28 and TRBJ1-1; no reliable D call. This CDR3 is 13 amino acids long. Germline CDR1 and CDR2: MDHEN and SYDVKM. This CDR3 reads CASRLAGGTEAFF. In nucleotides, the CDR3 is TGTGCCAGCCGTTTGGCGGGAGGGACTGAAGCTTTCTTT.

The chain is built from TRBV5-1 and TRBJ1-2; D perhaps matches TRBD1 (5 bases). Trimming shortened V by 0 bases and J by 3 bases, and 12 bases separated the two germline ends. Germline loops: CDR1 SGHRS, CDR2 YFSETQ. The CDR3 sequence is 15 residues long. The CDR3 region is CASSLVGAQDYGYTF. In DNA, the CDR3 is TGCGCCAGCAGCTTGGTAGGGGCTCAGGACTATGGCTACACCTTC. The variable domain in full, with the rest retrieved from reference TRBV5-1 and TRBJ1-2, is KAGVTQTPRYLIKTRGQQVTLSCSPISGHRSVSWYQQTPGQGLQFLFEYFSETQRNKGNFPGRFSGRQFSNSRSEMNVSTLELGDSALYLCASSLVGAQDYGYTFGSGTRLTVV.

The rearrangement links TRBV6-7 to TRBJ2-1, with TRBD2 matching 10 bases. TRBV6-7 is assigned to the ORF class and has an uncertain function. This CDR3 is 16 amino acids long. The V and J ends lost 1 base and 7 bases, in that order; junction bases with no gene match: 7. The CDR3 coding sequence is TGTGCCAGCAGTTACTGTTCTAGCGGGAGCCATAATGAGCAGTTCTTC. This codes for CASSYCSSGSHNEQFF.

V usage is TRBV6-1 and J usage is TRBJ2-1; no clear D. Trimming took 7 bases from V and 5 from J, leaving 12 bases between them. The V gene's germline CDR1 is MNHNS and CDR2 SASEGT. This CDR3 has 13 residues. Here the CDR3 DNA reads TGTGCCAGCATACCCCGGAGCGACAATGAGCAGTTCTTC. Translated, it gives CASIPRSDNEQFF.

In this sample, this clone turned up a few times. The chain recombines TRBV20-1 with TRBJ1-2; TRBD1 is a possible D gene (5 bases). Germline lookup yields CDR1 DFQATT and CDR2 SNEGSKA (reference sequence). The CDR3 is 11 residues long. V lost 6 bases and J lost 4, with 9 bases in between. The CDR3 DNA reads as TGCAGTGCGGTGGGGGGCTATGGCTACACCTTC. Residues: CSAVGGYGYTF.

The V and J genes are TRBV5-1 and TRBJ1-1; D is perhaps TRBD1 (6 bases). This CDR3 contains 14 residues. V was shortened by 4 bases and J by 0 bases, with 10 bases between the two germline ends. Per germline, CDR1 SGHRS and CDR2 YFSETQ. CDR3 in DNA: TGCGCCAGCAGCACAGGGCTCATGAACACTGAAGCTTTCTTT. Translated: CASSTGLMNTEAFF.

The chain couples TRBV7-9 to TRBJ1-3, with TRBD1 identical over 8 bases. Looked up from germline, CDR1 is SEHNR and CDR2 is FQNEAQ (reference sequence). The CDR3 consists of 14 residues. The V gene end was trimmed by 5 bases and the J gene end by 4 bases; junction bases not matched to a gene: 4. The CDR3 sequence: CASSATGEGNTIYF. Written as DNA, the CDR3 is TGTGCCAGCAGCGCGACAGGGGAAGGAAACACCATATATTTT.